This T cell receptor (beta chain) was captured by sequencing in a study of glioma-infiltrating T cells after dendritic cell vaccination. Data came from immunoSEQ multiplex PCR; TCRdb stores just in-frame clones and leaves some out. The profile covers tens of thousands of clones, with around 86% appearing a single time and more than 2% taken by the ten largest. Time point defined: after dendritic cell vaccination, including at tumor progression/relapse. Germline lookup yields CDR1 SNHLY and CDR2 FYNNEI. The CDR3 runs 15 residues. Unmatched junction bases numbered 6, after V lost 8 bases and J lost 1 base.

Sequencing used blood, obtained after dendritic cell vaccination. This clonotype originated in a human donor with glioblastoma. The J gene is TRBJ2-1, the V gene TRBV2; 9 bases line up with TRBD1. The CDR3 DNA reads as TGTGCCAGCTCTCAACAGGGGGCGTCCTACAATGAGCAGTTCTTC. Translating gives CASSQQGASYNEQFF.